The next 2 T cell receptor beta chains were all read from a single sample in a study of cytomegalovirus exposure and HLA in healthy donors. With 60 Vbeta and 13 Jbeta primers, the PCR was carried out. Only in-frame clones appear in the TCRdb table, and some are missing; sequencing was by immunoSEQ multiplex PCR. The data contain about 96,000 clones, 65% to 75% of them singletons. Sequenced material: PBMCs. These receptors all stem from a female donor in good health and CMV-seropositive.

This clone has at least ten counts. The V and J genes are TRBV4-2 and TRBJ2-2; 9 bases line up with TRBD2. V shed 0 bases, J shed 6 bases, and the junction held 5 bases outside the gene matches. The CDR3 contains 16 residues. Germline V CDR1 and CDR2: LGHNA, YNFKEQ. CDR3 sequence (DNA): TGTGCCAGCAGCCAAGAGCCAGCGGGGGGCTCCGGGGAGCTGTTTTTT. Protein product: CASSQEPAGGSGELFF.

The V gene is TRBV5-1, the J gene TRBJ2-3, with 10 positions matching TRBD2. Germline V gene sequence: CDR1 SGHRS, CDR2 YFSETQ. Unmatched junction bases numbered 7, after V lost 3 bases and J lost 3 bases. There are 16 residues in the CDR3. The chain's CDR3 is CASSSLAGDLTDTQYF. In DNA, the CDR3 is TGCGCCAGCAGCTCCCTAGCGGGAGATTTGACAGATACGCAGTATTTT.